The sequence of this T cell receptor beta chain was determined in a study of cytomegalovirus exposure and HLA in healthy donors. PCR amplification relied on 60 Vbeta primers (plus 13 Jbeta primers). The assay was immunoSEQ multiplex PCR, and TCRdb's table has in-frame clones only and misses some. This table holds about 150,000 clones, approximately 83% found once. Per the germline V gene, CDR1 is DFQATT and CDR2 is SNEGSKA (reference sequence). The ends were cut back, 6 bases at V and 7 bases at J, with 10 bases in the middle. This CDR3 region has 11 residues. What was sequenced was PBMCs. The chain uses TRBV20-1 and TRBJ2-4, with unresolved D. This clonotype originated in a boy between 2 and 10 years old in good health and CMV-seronegative. CDR3 DNA sequence: TGCAGTGCGGGCTACGAGAACATTCAGTACTTC. It is translated as CSAGYENIQYF.